Listed here are 2 T cell receptor beta chains from one sample, sequenced in a study of T cell responses to AZD1222 COVID-19 vaccine. The method was immunoSEQ multiplex PCR; TCRdb's version includes in-frame clones alone and lacks a portion of them. Of about 120,000 clones listed, around 92% are singletons. The material sequenced was peripheral blood, taken 28 days after the second AZD1222 dose. Receptors were obtained from an adult who received the AZD1222 COVID-19 vaccine.

The chain combines TRBV11-2 with TRBJ2-3, with TRBD1 as a possible D gene (5 bases). Between the trimmed V and J ends, which lost 5 bases and 3 bases, there was a span of 18 bases. The CDR3 length is 16 residues. Looked up from germline, CDR1 is SGHAT and CDR2 is FQNNGV. This CDR3 is CASSALADGATDTQYF. CDR3 sequence (DNA): TGTGCCAGCAGCGCCCTCGCCGATGGGGCGACAGATACGCAGTATTTT.

The rearrangement joins TRBV7-9 to TRBJ2-4; D is unclear. The CDR3 consists of 15 residues. Trimming stripped 5 bases from V and 0 bases from J, with 11 bases between. Per the germline V gene, CDR1 is SEHNR and CDR2 is FQNEAQ (reference sequence). CDR3 loop: CASSTAELAKNIQYF. CDR3 DNA: TGTGCCAGCAGCACCGCCGAATTAGCCAAAAACATTCAGTACTTC.